The T cell receptor (beta chain) under discussion was sequenced for a study of cytomegalovirus exposure and HLA in healthy donors. Comment on this clone: Its antigen is unidentified.

The CDR3 sequence is 14 residues long. General observations from the study: Many donors carried some public TCRs, although rarity characterized most TCR sequences. A few chains tied to CMV proved CMV antigen-specific in vitro.

Clones were read by immunoSEQ multiplex PCR, and TCRdb kept only the in-frame ones, dropping some. The table lists a few hundred thousand clones, about nine tenths of them singletons, with approximately 3.1% in the top ten. Sequences were obtained from PBMCs. This sequence was found in a woman in her 30s in good health and CMV-seronegative. The gene calls are TRBV12-2 and TRBJ2-5; the table's D call, TRBD2, was not checked against the DNA. TRBV12-2 is flagged as a pseudogene. CDR3 bases: TGTGCAAGTCGCCGTCGACTAGCCCAAGAGACCCAGTACTTC. The encoded protein is CASRRRLAQETQYF.